The 25 T cell receptor beta chains below all came from one sample that was sequenced in a study of blood T cell repertoires in COVID-19. Clones were sequenced by immunoSEQ multiplex PCR, and TCRdb holds only the in-frame ones, with some missing. This table holds approximately 150,000 clones, more than 75% found once. The sequencing input was peripheral blood. The receptors shown here come from a human donor with acute or convalescent COVID-19. The donor label of this sample is uncertain.

The chain combines TRBV12-5 with TRBJ1-1; a weak D match, TRBD1 (5 bases). CDR1 and CDR2 (germline): LGHNT, FRNRAP. V was cut by 2 bases and J by 4 bases, with 11 bases left in between. The CDR3 sequence is 14 residues long. The CDR3 sequence: CASGLLVGGTEAFF. CDR3 in DNA: TGTGCTAGTGGTTTGCTTGTGGGGGGCACTGAAGCTTTCTTT.

The V gene is TRBV7-3, the J gene TRBJ1-2, with TRBD1 identical over 7 bases. The germline V gene encodes CDR1 SGHTA and CDR2 FQGTGA. CDR3 length: 13 amino acids. With V trimmed by 5 bases and J by 2 bases, 2 bases remained unmatched. CDR3: CASSEDRNYGYTF. CDR3 bases: TGTGCCAGCAGCGAGGACAGGAACTATGGCTACACCTTC.

CDR3 DNA: TGCGCCAGCAGCCCTCGGACTAGCGGGAGCCCCGGGGAGCTGTTTTTT. Translating it yields CASSPRTSGSPGELFF. This rearrangement joins TRBV4-1 to TRBJ2-2; 13 nucleotides agree with TRBD2. V gave up 4 bases and J gave up 6 bases; unmatched junction bases: 5. This CDR3 spans 16 amino acids. Germline values: CDR1 MGHRA, CDR2 YSYEKL.

The chain carries TRBV11-2 and TRBJ2-2; TRBD2 aligns across 7 bases. CDR3 length: 15 residues. Germline trimming cut 5 bases from V and 0 bases from J; bases unmatched to any gene: 3. Germline values: CDR1 SGHAT, CDR2 FQNNGV. The CDR3 reads CASSLGGANTGELFF. CDR3 DNA sequence: TGTGCCAGCAGCCTTGGGGGGGCGAACACCGGGGAGCTGTTTTTT.

CDR3 protein: CSVEDGPGTVVDTQYF. The CDR3, as DNA: TGCAGCGTTGAAGATGGGCCCGGGACAGTCGTAGATACGCAGTATTTT. The chain has TRBV29-1 and TRBJ2-3, with 7 positions matching TRBD1. The V segment lost 0 bases and the J segment 5 bases; nucleotides outside the gene matches: 11. Germline CDR1 is SQVTM and CDR2 is ANQGSEA. The CDR3 has 16 residues.

The chain's CDR3 is CAWDKAGGISGEQFF. The CDR3 nucleotides are TGTGCCTGGGACAAAGCGGGGGGGATTTCGGGTGAGCAGTTCTTC. The J gene is TRBJ2-1, the V gene TRBV30; 10 positions agree with TRBD2. Germline V gene sequence: CDR1 GTSNPN, CDR2 SVGIG (reference sequence). There are 15 residues in the CDR3. Losses at the gene ends were 5 bases for V and 9 bases for J; bases not matched to a gene: 13.

The V and J genes are TRBV30 and TRBJ1-1, with D possibly TRBD1 on 5 matching bases. V lost 0 bases and J lost 8, with 13 bases in between. The CDR3 length is 13 residues. The germline V gene encodes CDR1 GTSNPN and CDR2 SVGIG (reference sequence). Here the CDR3 DNA reads TGTGCCTGGAGTGTACAGGAGGGAACCGAAGCTTTCTTT. Translated: CAWSVQEGTEAFF. Complete variable domain (other parts from reference TRBV30 and TRBJ1-1): SQTIHQWPATLVQPVGSPLSLECTVEGTSNPNLYWYRQAAGRGLQLLFYSVGIGQISSEVPQNLSASRPQDRQFILSSKKLLLSDSGFYLCAWSVQEGTEAFFGQGTRLTVV.

The gene calls are TRBV4-3 and TRBJ2-1; 9 bases agree with TRBD1. The CDR3 length is 15 residues. From germline, CDR1 is LGHNA and CDR2 YSLEER. V gave up 0 bases and J gave up 7 bases; unmatched junction bases: 4. The DNA of the CDR3 is TGCGCCAGCAGCCAAGAGCGGGACAGGGTAAATGAGCAGTTCTTC. Amino acid sequence: CASSQERDRVNEQFF.

This clone was picked up one time. V and J are TRBV7-2 and TRBJ1-1; 7 bases fit TRBD1. This CDR3 contains 15 residues. The V segment lost 1 base and the J segment 4 bases; nucleotides outside the gene matches: 6. Germline V gene sequence: CDR1 SGHTA, CDR2 FQGNSA. The CDR3 is CASSLVGGGLTEAFF. The DNA for the CDR3 is TGTGCCAGCAGCTTAGTCGGAGGGGGCCTCACTGAAGCTTTCTTT.

V is TRBV5-4 and J is TRBJ2-7; TRBD2 matches at 7 bases. From germline, CDR1 is SGHNT and CDR2 YYREEE (reference sequence). CDR3 length equals 13 residues. Here the CDR3 reads CAGGAGPTSEQYF. CDR3 nucleotide sequence: TGTGCTGGTGGAGCGGGACCCACTTCCGAGCAGTACTTC.

This clone was observed at least ten times. The chain has TRBV19 and TRBJ1-5; D is ambiguous. This CDR3 spans 15 amino acids. Germline assignment: CDR1 LNHDA and CDR2 SQIVND (reference sequence). Trimming removed 3 bases from V and 2 bases from J, with 11 bases in between. DNA of the CDR3: TGTGCCAGTAGTATCCTACTAGGTGGCAATCAGCCCCAGCATTTT. Residues: CASSILLGGNQPQHF.

The rearrangement joins TRBV2 to TRBJ1-5; a possible D gene is TRBD1 (5 bases). Germline V gene lookup returns CDR1 SNHLY and CDR2 FYNNEI. The CDR3 consists of 16 residues. Trimming took off 4 bases at V and 5 bases at J, with 18 bases between the two ends. The CDR3 coding sequence is TGTGCCAGCAGTGGTGGGAGGGGCAGTCCGGATCAGCCCCAGCATTTT. Translation gives CASSGGRGSPDQPQHF.

The genes are TRBV20-1 and TRBJ2-5; 7 bases are a match to TRBD1. Trimming cost V 3 bases and J 2 bases; bases outside gene matches: 6. The CDR3 spans 14 residues. From germline, CDR1 is DFQATT and CDR2 SNEGSKA (reference sequence). In DNA, the CDR3 is TGCAGTGCTAGTAGGACAGGCAGACAAGAGACCCAGTACTTC. This encodes CSASRTGRQETQYF.

This chain links TRBV11-2 with TRBJ2-1; 11 nucleotides match TRBD2. Germline V lookup: CDR1 SGHAT, CDR2 FQNNGV. With V trimmed by 0 bases and J by 0 bases, 4 bases remained unmatched. CDR3 length: 18 amino acids. The CDR3 DNA reads as TGTGCCAGCAGCTTAGAGGGTAGCGGGAGGGCCTCCTACAATGAGCAGTTCTTC. Amino acids: CASSLEGSGRASYNEQFF.

The gene calls are TRBV2 and TRBJ2-7; TRBD1 matches at 9 bases. The CDR3 contains 14 residues. The J segment lost 1 base and the V segment lost 5 bases, leaving 3 bases of the junction unmatched. Per the germline V gene, CDR1 is SNHLY and CDR2 is FYNNEI. The CDR3 nucleotides are TGTGCCAGCAGTAAGGACAGGGGATCCTACGAGCAGTACTTC. It translates to CASSKDRGSYEQYF.

A note on this clone: The junction shows a germline mismatch at one end, possibly a read error. The chain is built from TRBV19 and TRBJ1-2, with 9 bases identical to TRBD1. Germline V gene data show CDR1 as LNHDA and CDR2 as SQIVND (reference sequence). This CDR3 is 16 amino acids long. The CDR3 DNA reads as TGTGTCAGTAGGACCCGGGACAGGGCCACTAACTATGGCTACACCTTC. The encoded protein is CVSRTRDRATNYGYTF.

J is TRBJ1-2 and V is TRBV7-3; TRBD1 aligns across 10 bases. CDR3 length equals 16 residues. The germline CDR1 and CDR2 sequences are SGHTA and FQGTGA. Trimming took 5 bases from V and 5 from J; bases not matched to a gene: 11. Here the CDR3 DNA reads TGTGCCAGCAGCCTCTCTCCGGGACAGGGGCAGTATGGCTACACCTTC. Translating it yields CASSLSPGQGQYGYTF.

The rearrangement joins TRBV7-2 to TRBJ1-3; a weak D match, TRBD1 (5 bases). Germline V CDR1 and CDR2: SGHTA, FQGNSA. This CDR3 contains 17 residues. Trimming removed 0 bases from V and 3 bases from J, with 15 bases in between. This CDR3 is CASSLAPPGLSGNTIYF. CDR3 coding DNA: TGTGCCAGCAGCTTAGCGCCCCCAGGGTTGAGTGGAAACACCATATATTTT. The full variable domain, rest sourced from reference TRBV7-2 and TRBJ1-3, is GAGVSQSPSNKVTEKGKDVELRCDPISGHTALYWYRQSLGQGLEFLIYFQGNSAPDKSGLPSDRFSAERTGGSVSTLTIQRTQQEDSAVYLCASSLAPPGLSGNTIYFGEGSWLTVV.

This chain's CDR3 is CASSPGYTTAGRTYEQYF. The DNA for the CDR3 is TGTGCCAGCAGCCCTGGTTATACGACGGCGGGCCGGACCTACGAGCAGTACTTC. The chain couples TRBV9 to TRBJ2-7, with a tentative D call TRBD2 (5 bases). V lost 4 bases and J 2 bases, leaving 25 bases between the germline ends. The CDR3 is 18 residues long. Looked up from germline, CDR1 is SGDLS and CDR2 is YYNGEE.

The rearrangement links TRBV9 to TRBJ2-1, with D possibly TRBD2 on 6 matching bases. Per the germline V gene, CDR1 is SGDLS and CDR2 is YYNGEE. V was pared by 0 bases and J by 7 bases, with 20 bases between. The CDR3 covers 17 residues. The CDR3 reads CASSVDIARGRGNEQFF. The CDR3 bases are TGTGCCAGCAGCGTAGACATCGCTCGCGGACGGGGGAATGAGCAGTTCTTC.

This chain joins TRBV18 and TRBJ2-2; 9 positions agree with TRBD2. This CDR3 comprises 16 residues. The V and J ends lost 2 bases and 1 base, in that order; junction bases with no gene match: 2. CDR1 is KGHSH and CDR2 is LQKENI in the germline V gene. CDR3 sequence (DNA): TGTGCCAGCTCACCAGGACTAGCGATGAACACCGGGGAGCTGTTTTTT. Its translation: CASSPGLAMNTGELFF. Drawing the rest from reference TRBV18 and TRBJ2-2, the complete variable domain is NAGVMQNPRHLVRRRGQEARLRCSPMKGHSHVYWYRQLPEEGLKFMVYLQKENIIDESGMPKERFSAEFPKEGPSILRIQQVVRGDSAAYFCASSPGLAMNTGELFFGEGSRLTVL.

V and J are TRBV19 and TRBJ2-2; D perhaps matches TRBD2 (6 bases). Germline V lookup: CDR1 LNHDA, CDR2 SQIVND (reference sequence). Trimming pared 6 bases from V and 0 bases from J, leaving 11 bases between. The CDR3 spans 15 residues. The CDR3 loop is CASRSGVANTGELFF. The CDR3 bases are TGTGCCAGTAGGTCGGGAGTTGCGAACACCGGGGAGCTGTTTTTT.

The chain links TRBV4-1 to TRBJ2-7; 10 nucleotides agree with TRBD2. V was clipped by 1 base and J by 1 base; unmatched bases: 1. The CDR3 spans 15 residues. Germline V lookup: CDR1 MGHRA, CDR2 YSYEKL. In DNA form, the CDR3 reads TGCGCCAGCAGCCAAGTACTAGCGGGATCCTACGAGCAGTACGTC. This gives the protein CASSQVLAGSYEQYV.

The DNA for the CDR3 is TGTGCCAGCAGCTTGGTGGGGGCAGCGAGCACCGGGGAGCTGTTTTTT. Protein sequence: CASSLVGAASTGELFF. The chain joins TRBV5-6 to TRBJ2-2; a weak D match, TRBD1 (6 bases). The ends were cut back, 0 bases at V and 4 bases at J, with 13 bases in the middle. Germline loops: CDR1 SGHDT, CDR2 YYEEEE. The CDR3 sequence is 16 residues long.

V is TRBV28 and J is TRBJ1-4, with D possibly TRBD1 on 5 matching bases. The V gene lost 5 bases and the J gene lost 0 bases, with 7 bases spanning the gap. CDR1 is MDHEN and CDR2 is SYDVKM in the germline V gene. There are 14 residues in the CDR3. CDR3 residues: CASSPDTTNEKLFF. The DNA of the CDR3 is TGTGCCAGCAGTCCGGACACAACTAATGAAAAACTGTTTTTT.